This TCR beta chain is from a study of cytomegalovirus exposure and HLA in healthy donors. About the research overall: Earlier, fewer than 130 million unique TCR beta sequences were recovered from some 200 million T cells by an analysis.

Study conclusions and caveats: Later, TCR association rates were found to vary by HLA locus, highest for DRB1 and lowest for HLA-C.

Researchers ran the PCR with 60 Vbeta and 13 Jbeta primers. Generated by immunoSEQ multiplex PCR, the TCRdb table keeps only in-frame clones and is missing some. The table shows approximately 150,000 clones, with roughly 74% occurring only once. This clone was counted once. The antigen is not known. The material sequenced was PBMCs. This TCR derives from a man aged 18 to 29 in good health and CMV-seropositive.

DNA of the CDR3: TGCGCCAGCACGGACGGGGGGTACGAGCAGTACTTC. Residues: CASTDGGYEQYF. The chain combines TRBV5-1 with TRBJ2-7; 7 positions agree with TRBD2. The germline CDR1 and CDR2 sequences are SGHRS and YFSETQ. Trimming at V came to 6 bases and at J to 4 bases, leaving 4 bases not matched to a gene. The CDR3 loop spans 12 amino acids.